These T cell receptor beta chains were read from a single sample in a study of T cell responses to AZD1222 COVID-19 vaccine. TCRdb's copy holds only in-frame clones and misses some; the assay was immunoSEQ multiplex PCR. This sample yields 110,000 to 150,000 clones, of which more than 85% are seen a single time; 9.1% belongs to the top ten. The sample consisted of peripheral blood, taken on day 0 of AZD1222 vaccination. All receptors come from an adult in good health. The CDR3 runs from the conserved cysteine through the conserved F or W. D genes are given only for firm matches. Only part of the rows carry a size: once, few, many, or a class if the clone is expanded.

v_gene	abundance	j_gene	d_gene	CDR3aa	CDR3nt
TRBV30	NA	TRBJ1-6	TRBD1	CAWGPGAGGSPLHF	TGTGCCTGGGGCCCCGGGGCAGGGGGTTCACCCCTCCACTTT
TRBV27	NA	TRBJ1-6	TRBD1	CASSLRGLSDSPLHF	TGTGCCAGCAGCCTCAGGGGGCTCTCGGATTCACCCCTCCACTTT
TRBV6-5	NA	TRBJ1-1	NA	CASGLVGAFF	TGTGCCAGCGGGTTAGTAGGGGCTTTCTTT
TRBV28	NA	TRBJ1-5	NA	CASTRQAHQPQHF	TGTGCCAGCACCCGACAAGCTCATCAGCCCCAGCATTTT
TRBV21-1	NA	TRBJ2-7	NA	CASSKRQTYEQYF	TGTGCCAGCAGCAAGAGACAGACCTACGAGCAGTACTTC
TRBV18	NA	TRBJ2-6	NA	CASSPGNSGANVLTF	TGTGCCAGCTCACCGGGTAACTCTGGGGCCAACGTCCTGACTTTC
TRBV4-1	NA	TRBJ2-1	NA	CASSQPDNEQFF	TGCGCCAGCAGCCAACCGGACAATGAGCAGTTCTTC
TRBV5-6	NA	TRBJ1-1	NA	CASSFWGPKEAFF	TGTGCCAGCAGCTTTTGGGGCCCCAAGGAAGCTTTCTTT
TRBV6-5	NA	TRBJ2-2	NA	CASSYSPQWDTGELFF	TGTGCCAGCAGTTACTCGCCCCAGTGGGACACCGGGGAGCTGTTTTTT
TRBV29-1	NA	TRBJ2-6	NA	CSVEDLYSGANVLTF	TGCAGCGTTGAAGATCTGTACTCTGGGGCCAACGTCCTGACTTTC
TRBV7-9	NA	TRBJ1-4	TRBD1	CASSLGRGEHEKLFF	TGTGCCAGCAGCTTAGGCAGGGGGGAACATGAAAAACTGTTTTTT
TRBV5-1	NA	TRBJ1-2	NA	CASRNLGGNYGYTF	TGCGCCAGCAGAAATTTGGGCGGCAACTATGGCTACACCTTC
TRBV3-1/TRBV3-2	few	TRBJ1-2	NA	CASSQGQLRNGYTF	TGTGCCAGCAGCCAAGGGCAGTTAAGGAATGGCTACACCTTC
TRBV7-2	NA	TRBJ2-1	NA	CASSAEPYNEQFF	TGTGCCAGCAGCGCGGAGCCCTACAATGAGCAGTTCTTC
TRBV6-5	few	TRBJ2-1	NA	CASGEHPEQFF	TGTGCCAGCGGGGAGCACCCTGAGCAGTTCTTC
TRBV3-1/TRBV3-2	NA	TRBJ1-2	TRBD1	CASSQESLQGADYGYTF	TGTGCCAGCAGCCAAGAGTCCCTACAGGGGGCGGACTATGGCTACACCTTC
TRBV11-1	NA	TRBJ1-5	NA	CASSLRLDHPQHF	TGTGCCAGCAGCCTCCGACTGGATCATCCCCAGCATTTT
TRBV7-9	NA	TRBJ2-7	NA	CASSLAGTQAYEQYF	TGTGCCAGCAGCTTAGCCGGGACACAGGCCTACGAGCAGTACTTC
TRBV4-1	NA	TRBJ1-2	NA	CASSQVPPSPRGYTF	TGCGCCAGCAGCCAAGTGCCCCCCTCCCCGCGCGGCTACACCTTC
TRBV4-1	NA	TRBJ2-1	TRBD1	CASSRGQGLYNEQFF	TGCGCCAGCAGCCGGGGACAGGGCTTGTACAATGAGCAGTTCTTC
TRBV19	NA	TRBJ1-2	NA	CASKILGGGYTF	TGTGCCAGTAAAATTTTAGGGGGTGGCTACACCTTC
TRBV6-1	few	TRBJ2-2	NA	CASSEFLGVNTGELFF	TGTGCCAGCAGTGAATTTCTAGGGGTGAACACCGGGGAGCTGTTTTTT
TRBV19	NA	TRBJ1-1	NA	CASLRGWGTEAFF	TGTGCCAGCCTCAGGGGATGGGGCACTGAAGCTTTCTTT
TRBV18	NA	TRBJ1-1	NA	CASSPGERMNTEAFF	TGTGCCAGCTCACCGGGAGAGCGCATGAACACTGAAGCTTTCTTT
TRBV3-1/TRBV3-2	NA	TRBJ1-5	NA	CASSQDGMQPQHF	TGTGCCAGCAGCCAAGATGGCATGCAGCCCCAGCATTTT
TRBV5-8	NA	TRBJ1-5	NA	CASSLGGNYNQPQHF	TGTGCCAGCAGCTTGGGAGGGAATTACAATCAGCCCCAGCATTTT
TRBV7-2	NA	TRBJ2-2	NA	CASREGASNTGELFF	TGTGCCAGCAGGGAAGGGGCATCGAACACCGGGGAGCTGTTTTTT
TRBV6-5	NA	TRBJ1-6	NA	CASSYSGVSPLHF	TGTGCCAGCAGTTATTCAGGGGTGTCACCCCTCCACTTT
TRBV25-1	NA	TRBJ1-1	NA	CASSELGAKDTEAFF	TGTGCCAGCAGTGAATTAGGGGCTAAGGACACTGAAGCTTTCTTT
TRBV10-3	NA	TRBJ2-5	TRBD1	CAISPNRGLGETQYF	TGTGCCATCAGCCCTAACAGGGGGCTAGGTGAGACCCAGTACTTC
TRBV7-9	NA	TRBJ1-1	NA	CASSRGEVWSTEAFF	TGTGCCAGCAGCCGCGGGGAGGTTTGGAGTACTGAAGCTTTCTTT
TRBV7-6	NA	TRBJ1-2	TRBD1	CASSSADRVEGYTF	TGTGCCAGCAGCTCAGCCGACAGGGTCGAGGGCTACACCTTC
TRBV11-3	NA	TRBJ2-7	TRBD1	CASSPVSGGIYEQYF	TGTGCCAGCAGCCCCGTTTCAGGGGGCATATACGAGCAGTACTTC
TRBV19	NA	TRBJ1-6	NA	CASSIDRRPLGGTLHF	TGTGCCAGTAGTATCGACAGGCGCCCTTTGGGAGGAACCCTCCACTTT
TRBV28	NA	TRBJ2-5	NA	CASSLRGIGETQYF	TGTGCCAGCAGTTTAAGGGGTATCGGGGAGACCCAGTACTTC
TRBV10-3	NA	TRBJ1-2	TRBD1	CAISDREQNRGHRGYTF	TGTGCCATCAGTGATAGAGAGCAAAACAGGGGGCATCGCGGCTACACCTTC
TRBV18	NA	TRBJ2-7	TRBD1	CASSPTGGQASSYEQYF	TGTGCCAGCTCACCGACAGGGGGACAGGCGAGCTCCTACGAGCAGTACTTC
TRBV30	NA	TRBJ2-1	TRBD1	CAGQGSYNEQFF	TGTGCCGGACAGGGATCCTACAATGAGCAGTTCTTC
TRBV7-9	NA	TRBJ1-1	NA	CASIRATGLGEAFF	TGTGCCAGCATCCGAGCTACCGGCCTCGGGGAAGCTTTCTTT
TRBV28	NA	TRBJ2-7	NA	CASSLRVLLAAEQYF	TGTGCCAGCAGTTTAAGGGTACTCCTAGCTGCCGAGCAGTACTTC
TRBV18	NA	TRBJ1-2	NA	CASSPNSNYGYTF	TGTGCCAGCTCACCTAACAGCAACTATGGCTACACCTTC
TRBV13	few	TRBJ1-2	TRBD1	CASSWRPGTGSTNYGYTF	TGTGCCAGCAGCTGGCGTCCCGGGACAGGGAGCACTAACTATGGCTACACCTTC
TRBV4-2	NA	TRBJ2-7	NA	CASSQDPGPSYEQYF	TGTGCCAGCAGCCAAGATCCGGGGCCGAGCTACGAGCAGTACTTC
TRBV30	NA	TRBJ2-1	TRBD1	CAWETGGLRQFF	TGTGCCTGGGAGACAGGGGGCCTGAGGCAGTTCTTC
TRBV4-1	NA	TRBJ1-2	NA	CASSQERTAGRTYGYTF	TGCGCCAGCAGCCAAGAGAGGACGGCAGGGAGGACCTATGGCTACACCTTC
TRBV19	NA	TRBJ1-1	NA	CASSSTVNTEAFF	TGTGCCAGTAGTTCGACAGTGAACACTGAAGCTTTCTTT
TRBV4-1	NA	TRBJ1-3	NA	CASSQGGRSSGNTIYF	TGCGCCAGCAGCCAAGGGGGACGTAGCTCTGGAAACACCATATATTTT
TRBV10-3	NA	TRBJ2-1	NA	CAIKNRYNEQFF	TGTGCCATCAAGAACAGATACAATGAGCAGTTCTTC
TRBV19	NA	TRBJ1-5	NA	CASSMGQGNQPQHF	TGTGCCAGTAGTATGGGGCAGGGGAATCAGCCCCAGCATTTT